This T cell receptor (beta chain) originates from a study of cytomegalovirus exposure and HLA in healthy donors. The study, taken as a whole, reports: In a later analysis, HLA-associated TCR beta chains were more clonally expanded than equally common others.

To note about this clone: No antigen is known for it.

Vbeta (60) and Jbeta (13) primers were used in the PCR. Here immunoSEQ multiplex PCR was the method, and the copy in TCRdb shows in-frame clones only, minus some. The sample lists 200,000 to 300,000 clones; roughly four fifths were seen once. This clonotype was obtained from a woman aged 40 to 55 in good health and CMV-seropositive. The material sequenced was PBMCs.

CDR3: CASSDGALSTDTQYF. In DNA, the CDR3 is TGCGCCAGCAGCGATGGGGCTCTTAGCACAGATACGCAGTATTTT. The V gene is TRBV5-1, the J gene TRBJ2-3; possibly TRBD1 for D (5 bases). Germline CDR1 SGHRS, CDR2 YFSETQ. The V end was cut by 4 bases, the J end by 0 bases, with 12 bases between. The length of the CDR3 is 15 residues.